One and the same sample provided the 20 T cell receptor beta chains below, sequenced in a study of T cells expressing NK-cell markers. From the 5' RACE reads, TCRdb lists one entry per CDR3 protein and no DNA. Its table records fewer than 550,000 distinct CDR3 sequences. The sample taken for sequencing was blood T cells: a sorted CD56 or NKG2C T cell subset, CD4+ or CD8+ T cells, or bulk PBMC T cells (not recorded which). All receptors derive from a woman aged 50 to 60 in good health.

The J gene is TRBJ1-2, the V gene TRBV5-1; as DNA is missing, the TRBD1 call by TCRdb cannot be tested. In germline, CDR1 is SGHRS, CDR2 YFSETQ. This CDR3 comprises 12 residues. This CDR3 is CASSLEGTTLSF.

The chain recombines TRBV18 with TRBJ2-1; TCRdb gives TRBD2 as the D gene, but with no DNA this cannot be confirmed. This CDR3 is built from 19 residues. Per the germline V gene, CDR1 is KGHSH and CDR2 is LQKENI. CDR3 protein: CASSPFLAARGSSYNEQFF.

J is TRBJ2-7 and V is TRBV12-3 or TRBV12-4; TCRdb picks TRBD2, but there is no DNA to check that call. CDR3 length equals 17 residues. CDR3 loop: CASSRGMTSGRTYEQYF.

V usage is TRBV9 and J usage is TRBJ2-1; TCRdb proposes TRBD1, but this gene call is untestable without DNA. The CDR3 is 15 residues long. From germline, CDR1 is SGDLS and CDR2 YYNGEE. This CDR3 reads CASSPRDNSYNEQFF. Supplemented by reference TRBV9 and TRBJ2-1, the full variable domain reads DSGVTQTPKHLITATGQRVTLRCSPRSGDLSVYWYQQSLDQGLQFLIQYYNGEERAKGNILERFSAQQFPDLHSELNLSSLELGDSALYFCASSPRDNSYNEQFFGPGTRLTVL.

The gene calls are TRBV20-1 and TRBJ2-5. The CDR3 totals 15 residues. Looked up from germline, CDR1 is DFQATT and CDR2 is SNEGSKA (reference sequence). CDR3 residues: CSAREGSWLQETQYF.

The chain has TRBV5-1 and TRBJ2-7. CDR1 and CDR2 from the germline V gene are SGHRS and YFSETQ. The CDR3 loop spans 13 amino acids. CDR3 amino acids: CASSLVTGYEQYF.

The rearrangement uses TRBV28 and TRBJ2-4; the TRBD1 assignment by TCRdb is unverifiable without DNA. The CDR3 is 13 amino acids. Germline V gives CDR1 MDHEN, CDR2 SYDVKM. CDR3 amino acids: CASRVSNRGIQYF.

This chain links TRBV7-9 with TRBJ2-3; TCRdb names TRBD2, which stays unverified in the absence of DNA. The CDR3 extends over 16 amino acids. Per germline, CDR1 SEHNR and CDR2 FQNEAQ (reference sequence). CDR3 residues: CASSIGLAGGGDTQYF.

The chain couples TRBV12-3 or TRBV12-4 to TRBJ1-6; no DNA is available, so the TRBD1 call from TCRdb remains unchecked. CDR3 length: 13 residues. The CDR3 region is CASRVQGNSPLHF.

The chain employs TRBV24-1 and TRBJ2-7; TCRdb picks TRBD1, but there is no DNA to check that call. This CDR3 is 16 amino acids long. Germline CDR1 reads KGHDR; CDR2 reads SFDVKD. CDR3 region: CATSDSGDREVYEQYF.

V is TRBV7-3 and J is TRBJ2-5; TCRdb reports TRBD1, a call that lacks DNA to check it against. Germline-derived CDR1 and CDR2 are SGHTA and FQGTGA. The CDR3 has 16 amino acids. The CDR3 is CASSLIWTASQETQYF.

The chain combines TRBV2 with TRBJ2-1; there is no DNA to check the TCRdb D call of TRBD2. CDR3 length: 15 residues. The germline gives CDR1 SNHLY, CDR2 FYNNEI. Here the CDR3 reads CASSGGKSSYNEQFF.

This sequence joins TRBV6-5 and TRBJ2-1; absent DNA, TCRdb's TRBD2 call cannot be checked. Germline V gene lookup returns CDR1 MNHEY and CDR2 SVGAGI. The CDR3 runs to 15 residues. This chain's CDR3 is CASSFGLAGSGEQFF.

V is TRBV6-1 and J is TRBJ2-1; the D gene TCRdb calls, TRBD2, cannot be checked with no DNA. Looked up from germline, CDR1 is MNHNS and CDR2 is SASEGT. The CDR3 runs to 15 residues. This CDR3 reads CASSSSATRAGEQFF.

This chain connects TRBV24-1 to TRBJ2-3. Germline-derived CDR1 and CDR2 are KGHDR and SFDVKD. The CDR3 length is 12 residues. The chain's CDR3 is CATSAQTHTQYF.

The rearrangement joins TRBV6-6 to TRBJ1-4; without DNA, the TCRdb call of TRBD1 cannot be checked. This CDR3 contains 16 residues. The germline CDR1 and CDR2 sequences are MNHNY and SVGAGI (reference sequence). The CDR3 sequence: CASTFKVGTGNEKLFF.

The chain employs TRBV5-6 and TRBJ2-5; TCRdb proposes TRBD1, but this gene call is untestable without DNA. The CDR3 loop spans 16 amino acids. The germline V gene has CDR1 SGHDT and CDR2 YYEEEE. CDR3 in amino acids: CASSLEKRGGRETQYF.

The CDR3 protein is CASSEGGIDTRYF. V and J are TRBV25-1 and TRBJ2-3; TCRdb names TRBD1, which stays unverified in the absence of DNA. The germline gives CDR1 MGHDK, CDR2 SYGVNS. The CDR3 runs 13 residues.

The chain joins TRBV5-1 to TRBJ2-1. Germline values: CDR1 SGHRS, CDR2 YFSETQ. CDR3 length: 16 residues. Here the CDR3 reads CASSLAVQVTYNEQFF.

This chain joins TRBV11-3 and TRBJ1-1. The length of the CDR3 is 14 residues. Per germline, CDR1 SGHNT and CDR2 YENEEA. The CDR3 protein is CASSAGGGGTEAFF.